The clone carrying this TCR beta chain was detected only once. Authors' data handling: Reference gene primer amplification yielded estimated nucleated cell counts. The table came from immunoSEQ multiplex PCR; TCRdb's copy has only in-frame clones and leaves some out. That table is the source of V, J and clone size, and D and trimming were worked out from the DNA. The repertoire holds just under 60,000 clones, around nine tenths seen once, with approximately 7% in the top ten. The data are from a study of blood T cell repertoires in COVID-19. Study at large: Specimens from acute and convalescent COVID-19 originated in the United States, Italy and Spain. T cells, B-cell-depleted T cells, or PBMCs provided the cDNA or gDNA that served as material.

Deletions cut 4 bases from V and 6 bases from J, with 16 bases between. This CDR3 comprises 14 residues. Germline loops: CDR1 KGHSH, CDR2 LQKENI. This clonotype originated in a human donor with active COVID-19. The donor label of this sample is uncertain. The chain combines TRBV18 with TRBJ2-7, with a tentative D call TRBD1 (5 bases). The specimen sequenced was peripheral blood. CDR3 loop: CASSLRTGIGEQYF. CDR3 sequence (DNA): TGTGCCAGCTCACTACGTACAGGTATCGGCGAGCAGTACTTC.